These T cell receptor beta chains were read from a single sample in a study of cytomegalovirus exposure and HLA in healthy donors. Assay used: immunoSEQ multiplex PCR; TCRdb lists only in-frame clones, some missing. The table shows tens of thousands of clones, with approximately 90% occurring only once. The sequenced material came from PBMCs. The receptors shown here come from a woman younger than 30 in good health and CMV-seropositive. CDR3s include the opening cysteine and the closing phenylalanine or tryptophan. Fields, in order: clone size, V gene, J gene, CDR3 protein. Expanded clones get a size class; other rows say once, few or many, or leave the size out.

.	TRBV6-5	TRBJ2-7	CASSRTGGGYEQYF
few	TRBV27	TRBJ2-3	CASSLASGGHSTDTQYF
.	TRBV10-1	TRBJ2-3	CASSELSGGAGDTQYF
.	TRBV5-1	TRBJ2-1	CASSLGPGGVSYNEQFF
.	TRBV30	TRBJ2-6	CAWRGGARSGANVLTF
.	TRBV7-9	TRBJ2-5	CASSSRAGQQETQYF
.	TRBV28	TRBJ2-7	CASSFSGGSYEQYF
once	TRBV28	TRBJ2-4	CASSFPPGTGHLGKNIQYF
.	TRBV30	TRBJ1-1	CAWSVQENTEAFF
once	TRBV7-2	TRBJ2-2	CASSFGGRTGELFF
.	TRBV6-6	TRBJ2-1	CASSYYSPARYNEQFF
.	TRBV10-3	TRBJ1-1	CAISEHRAVTEAFF
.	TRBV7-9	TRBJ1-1	CASSFPPYRWATEAFF
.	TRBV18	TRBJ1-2	CASSPADTIYGYTF
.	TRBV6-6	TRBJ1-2	CASSYREGNGYTF
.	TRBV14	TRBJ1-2	CASSPPLGQGEPYGYTF
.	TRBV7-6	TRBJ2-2	CASSLAGGRILPGELFF
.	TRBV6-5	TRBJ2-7	CASSGRGGAHEQYF
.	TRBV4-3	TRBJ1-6	CASSQAGAPYNSPLHF
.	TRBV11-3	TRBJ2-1	CASSLAGGGLADEQFF
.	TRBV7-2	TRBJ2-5	CASSIGWRETQYF
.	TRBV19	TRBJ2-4	CASSTGTGAKNIQYF
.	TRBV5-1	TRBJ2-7	CASRWGETYEQYF
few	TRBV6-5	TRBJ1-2	CASSYSLRSYGYTF
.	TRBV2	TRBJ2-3	CASSPTGGAGTDTQYF
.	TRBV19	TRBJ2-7	CASSIGGAYEQYF
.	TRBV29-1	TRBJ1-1	CSVGLLREGTEAFF
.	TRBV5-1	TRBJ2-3	CASSLVPQGRTTDTQYF
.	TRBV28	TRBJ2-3	CASSLDRAPSTDTQYF
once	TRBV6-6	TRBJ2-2	CASTGVRTGELFF
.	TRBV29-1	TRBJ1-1	CSVEDRGDRLVGTEAFF
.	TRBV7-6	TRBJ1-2	CASSAPVGQGSGYTF
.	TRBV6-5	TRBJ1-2	CASSYSTGTGYTF
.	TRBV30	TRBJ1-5	CAWSPRPWAGGRSNQPQHF
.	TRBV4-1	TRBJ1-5	CASSPPTGANQPQHF
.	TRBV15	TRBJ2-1	CATSSRGNEQFF
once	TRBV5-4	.	CASNKFQDRGNYEQYF
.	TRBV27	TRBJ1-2	CASSLAGNTNYGYTF
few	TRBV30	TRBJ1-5	CAGSGNSNQPQHF
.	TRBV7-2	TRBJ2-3	CASSLGRGLADTQYF
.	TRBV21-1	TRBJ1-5	CASSKEGVEAQHF
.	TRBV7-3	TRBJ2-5	CASSPGEIAGDQETQYF
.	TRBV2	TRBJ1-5	CASSRVTQPQHF
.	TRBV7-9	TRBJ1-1	CASSSGTGNTEAFF
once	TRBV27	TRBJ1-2	CASSLSQNYGYTF
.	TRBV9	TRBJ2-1	CASSRSGGITYNEQFF
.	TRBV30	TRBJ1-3	CAWRVTGVISGNTIYF
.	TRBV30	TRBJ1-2	CAWRRQGGNYGYTF
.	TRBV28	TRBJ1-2	CASRLTGTRGYTF
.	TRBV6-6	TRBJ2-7	CASKGLTYEQYF
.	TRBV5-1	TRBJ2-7	CASSLQGRYEQYF
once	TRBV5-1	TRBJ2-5	CASSLSGREETQYF
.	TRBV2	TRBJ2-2	CASRLSGLNTGELFF
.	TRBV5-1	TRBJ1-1	CASSLVGSGRGTEAFF
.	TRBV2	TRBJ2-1	CASSEMGQGLDEQFF
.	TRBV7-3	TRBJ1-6	CASSLRQGANSPLHF
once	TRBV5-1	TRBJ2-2	CASSADRVLAGELFF
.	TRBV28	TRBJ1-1	CASRQGHEAFF